The clone carrying this T cell receptor beta chain was observed many times. TCRdb called the RT-PCR reads again in MiXCR, with one record for every CDR3 protein. Among approximately 720,000 distinct CDR3 sequences listed, 14% were seen once. Trimming pared 6 bases from V and 7 bases from J, leaving 19 bases between. The CDR3 sequence is 15 residues long. The TCR was taken from a female donor in good health, serving as a healthy control. The sequencing sample was made of memory CD4+ T cells from blood. J is TRBJ2-1 and V is TRBV12-3 or TRBV12-4; tentatively, D is TRBD1 (5 bases). DNA of the CDR3: TGTGCCAGCAGCCAGTACTCCCAGGGTAGGAATGAGCAGTTCTTC. It translates to CASSQYSQGRNEQFF.